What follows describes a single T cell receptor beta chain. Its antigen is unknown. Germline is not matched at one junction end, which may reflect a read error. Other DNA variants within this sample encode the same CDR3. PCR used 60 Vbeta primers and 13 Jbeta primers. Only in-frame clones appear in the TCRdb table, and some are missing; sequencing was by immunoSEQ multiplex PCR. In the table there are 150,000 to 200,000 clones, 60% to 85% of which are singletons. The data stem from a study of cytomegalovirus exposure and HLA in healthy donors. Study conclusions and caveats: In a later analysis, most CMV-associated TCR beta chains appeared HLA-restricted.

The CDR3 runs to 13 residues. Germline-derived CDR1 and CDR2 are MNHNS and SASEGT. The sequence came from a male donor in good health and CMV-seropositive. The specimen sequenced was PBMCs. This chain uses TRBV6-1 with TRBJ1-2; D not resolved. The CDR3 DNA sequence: TGTGCCAGCAAGTCTGCGTCTAATTATGGCTACACCTTC. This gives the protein CASKSASNYGYTF.